This T cell receptor beta chain was captured in a study of T-cell reconstitution after alpha-beta-depleted transplantation in children. The authors prepared the TCRbeta library with unique molecular identifiers. TCRdb re-analysed the PCR reads in MiXCR, keeping a single row per CDR3 protein. The table has roughly 220,000 distinct CDR3 sequences, around 8.9% seen once; the top ten hold over 4.5%. The source of this sequence is a human donor who donated a stem cell graft to a child with SCID. The sequences come from PBMCs from the stem cell graft donor, collected from the stem cell graft.

The CDR3 DNA reads as TGCGCCAGCAGTGAGTCGGGACAGGGACACGAGCAGTACTTC. Translated: CASSESGQGHEQYF. The chain combines TRBV10-1 with TRBJ2-7; 9 bases are shared with TRBD1. V trimming: 0 bases; J trimming: 5 bases; junction bases outside the gene matches: 2. There are 14 residues in the CDR3. The germline gives CDR1 WNHNN, CDR2 SYGVQD (reference sequence).